The 22 T cell receptor beta chains presented below share a single source sample, sequenced in a study of T cell changes during pregnancy in multiple sclerosis. The data were produced by immunoSEQ multiplex PCR, yet TCRdb's version contains in-frame clones alone and is incomplete. The sample has 65,000 to 90,000 clones; over 85% are singletons. The material was peripheral blood, obtained in the second trimester of pregnancy. The source of these receptors is a female donor with multiple sclerosis, enrolled in a pregnancy study.

This chain uses TRBV7-2 with TRBJ2-5; 9 bases match TRBD2. Unmatched junction bases numbered 4, after V lost 1 base and J lost 1 base. From germline, CDR1 is SGHTA and CDR2 FQGNSA. The CDR3 length is 16 residues. The CDR3 loop reads CASSLGGSGGQETQYF. The CDR3 DNA sequence: TGTGCCAGCAGCTTAGGGGGTAGCGGGGGCCAAGAGACCCAGTACTTC.

The chain recombines TRBV4-1 with TRBJ1-4, with D unclear. Germline loops: CDR1 MGHRA, CDR2 YSYEKL. V dropped 2 bases and J dropped 8 bases, with 6 bases sitting between them. This CDR3 is built from 12 residues. CDR3 sequence: CASSQIQEKLFF. As DNA, the CDR3 is TGCGCCAGCAGCCAAATACAGGAAAAACTGTTTTTT.

The chain carries TRBV5-1 and TRBJ2-7, with D possibly being TRBD1 (6 bases). V dropped 4 bases and J dropped 6 bases, with 11 bases sitting between them. Germline assignment: CDR1 SGHRS and CDR2 YFSETQ. The CDR3 loop spans 12 amino acids. The CDR3 nucleotides read TGCGCCAGCAGCGTCAGGGGTAGCGAGCAGTACTTC. Amino acids: CASSVRGSEQYF.

The chain couples TRBV11-2 to TRBJ1-1; D gene uncertain. Trimming cost V 1 base and J 4 bases, with 13 bases left between them. CDR3 length: 15 residues. CDR1 is SGHAT, CDR2 FQNNGV, per germline. Here the CDR3 DNA reads TGTGCCAGCAGCTTAGGCTCGAGGGCGGGCACTGAAGCTTTCTTT. It codes for CASSLGSRAGTEAFF. Combining the CDR3 with reference TRBV11-2 and TRBJ1-1 gives the whole variable domain EAGVAQSPRYKIIEKRQSVAFWCNPISGHATLYWYQQILGQGPKLLIQFQNNGVVDDSQLPKDRFSAERLKGVDSTLKIQPAKLEDSAVYLCASSLGSRAGTEAFFGQGTRLTVV.

Details on this clone: A junction end diverges from the germline sequence, so it may reflect a read error. The chain joins TRBV6-1 to TRBJ1-2, with TRBD1 identical over 9 bases. The CDR3 is 14 amino acids. Germline CDR1 MNHNS, CDR2 SASEGT. The CDR3 region is CASREGGQGSGYTF. The CDR3 coding sequence is TGTGCCAGCAGGGAAGGGGGACAGGGAAGCGGCTACACCTTC.

This clone came up once. The chain has TRBV2 and TRBJ1-5; D is undetermined. This CDR3 spans 16 amino acids. Germline V lookup: CDR1 SNHLY, CDR2 FYNNEI. V was clipped by 4 bases and J by 0 bases, with 13 bases between them. The CDR3 DNA reads as TGTGCCAGCAGTGCTGAGGGTGGGTTTAGCAATCAGCCCCAGCATTTT. Translation: CASSAEGGFSNQPQHF.

The chain couples TRBV28 to TRBJ1-1; D might be TRBD1 (6 bases). The V and J ends lost 6 bases and 3 bases respectively, with 20 bases between them. The CDR3 sequence is 16 residues long. Germline V lookup: CDR1 MDHEN, CDR2 SYDVKM. The CDR3 bases are TGTGCCAGCAGGTCGTGGAGCCGGGACACTTACACTGAAGCTTTCTTT. It translates to CASRSWSRDTYTEAFF.

This chain connects TRBV11-3 to TRBJ2-2, with 11 bases fitting TRBD2. V was clipped by 0 bases and J by 8 bases; unmatched bases: 5. The germline V gene has CDR1 SGHNT and CDR2 YENEEA. This CDR3 is 16 amino acids long. The CDR3 sequence: CASSLETSGVTGELFF. DNA of the CDR3: TGTGCCAGCAGCTTAGAGACTAGCGGGGTCACGGGGGAGCTGTTTTTT.

This clone was detected only once. V is TRBV7-2 and J is TRBJ2-1, with TRBD2 identical over 9 bases. CDR3 size: 14 residues. The V and J ends lost 3 bases and 9 bases, in that order; junction bases with no gene match: 6. Germline CDR1 and CDR2: SGHTA and FQGNSA. The CDR3 loop reads CASSFAGGQGEQFF. The CDR3 bases are TGTGCCAGCAGCTTTGCGGGGGGGCAGGGTGAGCAGTTCTTC.

The chain uses TRBV10-3 and TRBJ1-1; D unclear. V lost 0 bases to trimming and J lost 6 bases, with 11 bases between them. Germline V gene data show CDR1 as ENHRY and CDR2 as SYGVKD. The CDR3 contains 14 residues. The CDR3 bases are TGTGCCATCAGTGAGTCGACCGGGAGCCCTGAAGCTTTCTTT. Protein: CAISESTGSPEAFF.

The chain joins TRBV28 to TRBJ1-5; 7 positions agree with TRBD1. Germline V lookup: CDR1 MDHEN, CDR2 SYDVKM. The length of the CDR3 is 15 residues. Trimming cost V 10 bases and J 1 base; bases outside gene matches: 10. The CDR3 DNA sequence: TGTGCCACAACTAGTCAGGGGGTAAGCAATCAGCCCCAGCATTTT. Translating gives CATTSQGVSNQPQHF.

The chain couples TRBV6-4 to TRBJ2-2; 10 bases align to TRBD1. The V gene end was trimmed by 2 bases and the J gene end by 6 bases; junction bases not matched to a gene: 0. The germline V gene encodes CDR1 MRHNA and CDR2 SNTAGT. The CDR3 extends over 14 amino acids. The CDR3 bases are TGTGCCAGCAGTGACGGACAGGGGGCCGGGGAGCTGTTTTTT. Translating it yields CASSDGQGAGELFF.

The chain uses TRBV27 and TRBJ1-2; D gene uncertain. This CDR3 contains 14 residues. CDR1 is MNHEY, CDR2 SMNVEV, per germline (reference sequence). Deletions cut 3 bases from V and 6 bases from J, with 14 bases between. CDR3 residues: CASSFGHQMDGYTF. The CDR3 DNA reads as TGTGCCAGCAGTTTTGGTCACCAGATGGATGGCTACACCTTC.

The CDR3 is CASSGQGLGTEAFF. DNA for the CDR3: TGTGCCAGCAGCGGACAGGGTTTAGGCACTGAAGCTTTCTTT. The rearrangement joins TRBV9 to TRBJ1-1; 7 nucleotides align to TRBD1. The CDR3 runs to 14 residues. Germline lookup yields CDR1 SGDLS and CDR2 YYNGEE. V shed 3 bases and J 4 bases; nucleotides not matched to a gene: 6.

The chain recombines TRBV10-3 with TRBJ1-2; no definite D call. The CDR3 length is 14 residues. The V gene lost 0 bases and the J gene lost 7 bases, with 12 bases spanning the gap. Looked up from germline, CDR1 is ENHRY and CDR2 is SYGVKD. The CDR3 reads CAISESLAEAGYTF. The CDR3, as DNA: TGTGCCATCAGTGAGTCTCTGGCAGAGGCTGGCTACACCTTC.

The chain joins TRBV18 to TRBJ1-1; D remains ambiguous. V lost 0 bases to trimming and J lost 3 bases, with 11 bases between them. Germline CDR1 KGHSH, CDR2 LQKENI. The CDR3 runs to 15 residues. This CDR3 reads CASSPPGEADTEAFF. CDR3 nucleotides: TGTGCCAGCTCACCACCGGGAGAGGCAGACACTGAAGCTTTCTTT.

The chain carries TRBV7-3 and TRBJ2-1, with 11 bases fitting TRBD2. CDR3 size: 15 residues. V lost 5 bases, J lost 7 bases, and 7 bases stayed unmatched. Germline assignment: CDR1 SGHTA and CDR2 FQGTGA. The CDR3 sequence: CASSLRLAGLNEQFF. CDR3 nucleotide sequence: TGTGCCAGCAGCCTGAGACTAGCGGGGCTAAATGAGCAGTTCTTC.

This clone was observed a few times. The chain recombines TRBV9 with TRBJ1-2; D is unresolved. V lost 0 bases to trimming and J lost 2 bases, with 5 bases between them. This CDR3 contains 13 residues. The germline V gene has CDR1 SGDLS and CDR2 YYNGEE. The DNA of the CDR3 is TGTGCCAGCAGCGTAGTAGAAAACTATGGCTACACCTTC. It codes for CASSVVENYGYTF.

The rearrangement links TRBV2 to TRBJ2-2; D not resolved. The CDR3 is 15 residues long. V lost 8 bases and J lost 0, with 13 bases in between. The germline V gene has CDR1 SNHLY and CDR2 FYNNEI. DNA of the CDR3: TGTGCCAGCCACTCCCACAGCCCGAACACCGGGGAGCTGTTTTTT. Residues: CASHSHSPNTGELFF.

The chain uses TRBV11-2 and TRBJ2-7, with a possible D match to TRBD1 (6 bases). CDR3 length equals 15 residues. In germline, CDR1 is SGHAT, CDR2 FQNNGV. Between the trimmed V and J ends, which lost 6 bases and 3 bases, there was a span of 18 bases. CDR3: CASRNNRADSYEQYF. In DNA, the CDR3 is TGTGCCAGCAGGAATAACAGGGCAGACAGCTACGAGCAGTACTTC.

J is TRBJ1-6 and V is TRBV2, with TRBD1 identical over 8 bases. Germline CDR1 is SNHLY and CDR2 is FYNNEI. The CDR3 extends over 15 amino acids. V gave up 2 bases and J gave up 7 bases; unmatched junction bases: 4. The chain's CDR3 is CASSESGTGNSPLHF. As DNA, the CDR3 is TGTGCCAGCAGTGAAAGTGGGACAGGAAATTCACCCCTCCACTTT. Drawing the rest from reference TRBV2 and TRBJ1-6, the complete variable domain is EPEVTQTPSHQVTQMGQEVILRCVPISNHLYFYWYRQILGQKVEFLVSFYNNEISEKSEIFDDQFSVERPDGSNFTLKIRSTKLEDSAMYFCASSESGTGNSPLHFGNGTRLTVT.

This rearrangement joins TRBV7-2 to TRBJ2-1; TRBD2 aligns across 10 bases. There are 15 residues in the CDR3. Losses at the gene ends were 5 bases for V and 6 bases for J; bases not matched to a gene: 7. Germline-derived CDR1 and CDR2 are SGHTA and FQGNSA. CDR3 in amino acids: CASSNSGGAINEQFF. CDR3 coding DNA: TGTGCCAGCAGCAACAGCGGGGGGGCCATCAATGAGCAGTTCTTC.